This T cell receptor beta chain was profiled in a study of shared clonotypes between healthy human individuals. Sequencing used immunoSEQ multiplex PCR; TCRdb keeps in-frame clones, though not all of them. This sample has 330,000 or so clones, with 73% found just once. This clone was observed a few times. The sequenced material came from memory CD4+ T cells sorted from blood. Specified subset: CD45RA-negative fraction. The TCR was taken from a man aged 25 to 45 in good health.

CDR3 sequence: CASSQQGNEAFF. In nucleotides, the CDR3 is TGTGCCAGCAGCCAACAGGGGAATGAAGCTTTCTTT. This rearrangement joins TRBV11-2 to TRBJ1-1; 7 nucleotides match TRBD1. Per the germline V gene, CDR1 is SGHAT and CDR2 is FQNNGV. The CDR3 has 12 residues. Trimming cost V 5 bases and J 7 bases; bases outside gene matches: 4.